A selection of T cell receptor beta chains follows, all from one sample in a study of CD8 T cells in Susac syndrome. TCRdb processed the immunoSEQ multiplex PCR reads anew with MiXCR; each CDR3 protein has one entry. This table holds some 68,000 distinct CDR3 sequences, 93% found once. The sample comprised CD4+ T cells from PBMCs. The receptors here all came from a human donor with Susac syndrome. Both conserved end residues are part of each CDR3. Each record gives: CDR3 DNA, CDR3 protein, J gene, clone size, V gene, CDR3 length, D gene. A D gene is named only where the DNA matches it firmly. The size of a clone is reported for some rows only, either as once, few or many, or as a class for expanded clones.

TGCAGTGCTAGAGTACTAGAATCACCCCTCCACTTT	CSARVLESPLHF	TRBJ1-6	NA	TRBV20-1	12	NA
TGTGCCAGCAGCCATCTGGACAGGAGCAATGAGCAGTTCTTC	CASSHLDRSNEQFF	TRBJ2-1	NA	TRBV3-1	14	TRBD1
TGTGCCAGCAGCTTGACAGGGGAGACCCAGTACTTC	CASSLTGETQYF	TRBJ2-5	NA	TRBV28	12	TRBD1
TGTGCCAGCAGTCCGCGGACAGGGGCCCGGGACAATCAGCCCCAGCATTTT	CASSPRTGARDNQPQHF	TRBJ1-5	once	TRBV28	17	TRBD1
TGTGCCACCAGTGATTTGCAGGGGACAAGCACAGATACGCAGTATTTT	CATSDLQGTSTDTQYF	TRBJ2-3	NA	TRBV24-1	16	NA
TGTGCCAGCAGCCAAGACTTTGGAGGGGGTCTCTATAATTCACCCCTCCACTTT	CASSQDFGGGLYNSPLHF	TRBJ1-6	NA	TRBV3-1	18	NA
TGTGCCTGGAGTCTGCTTTTGACAGGCCACGAGCAGTACTTC	CAWSLLLTGHEQYF	TRBJ2-7	NA	TRBV30	14	NA
TGCAGCGTTGAAAAGGAGGCGCTAGCGGGGACGCTCAGCACAGATACGCAGTATTTT	CSVEKEALAGTLSTDTQYF	TRBJ2-3	NA	TRBV29-1	19	TRBD2
TGCAGTGCTAGTGGAATTGGAAACACCATATATTTT	CSASGIGNTIYF	TRBJ1-3	NA	TRBV20-1	12	NA
TGCAGTGCTAGAGAGGACGGGACAGCGATGAATGAGCAGTTCTTC	CSAREDGTAMNEQFF	TRBJ2-1	NA	TRBV20-1	15	TRBD1
TGTGCCAATCAACGAAGGTCCCGCTCCTACGAGCAGTACTTC	CANQRRSRSYEQYF	TRBJ2-7	NA	TRBV19	14	NA
TGTGCCAGCAGCCCCGACAGGGTTGTATACGAGCAGTACTTC	CASSPDRVVYEQYF	TRBJ2-7	once	TRBV7-9	14	TRBD1
TGTGCCAGCAGCTTGTTGGGGACAGCCAATCAGCCCCAGCATTTT	CASSLLGTANQPQHF	TRBJ1-5	NA	TRBV5-6	15	TRBD1
TGTGCCAGCAGTTCCTTCCCGGGACAGGGCCCCTACGAGCAGTACTTC	CASSSFPGQGPYEQYF	TRBJ2-7	once	TRBV28	16	TRBD1
TGTGCCAGCAGCGTGAGTATTGCAGGGGGGACCTCTGGGGCCAACGTCCTGACTTTC	CASSVSIAGGTSGANVLTF	TRBJ2-6	NA	TRBV9	19	NA
TGTGCCAGCAGCCCTCAGGCAGGGGGCTACGAGCAGTACTTC	CASSPQAGGYEQYF	TRBJ2-7	NA	TRBV7-6	14	TRBD1
TGCGCCAGCAGCCTCTCACCGGGTCGGGGGGGCGATATTAGACTTTCCCAGTATTTT	CASSLSPGRGGDIRLSQYF	TRBJ2-3	NA	TRBV5-1	19	TRBD2
TGCAGCGTGGCCACAGGGACGGCAGAGACCCAGTACTTC	CSVATGTAETQYF	TRBJ2-5	once	TRBV29-1	13	NA
TGTGCCACCCTAGACCGGAACACTGAAGCTTTCTTT	CATLDRNTEAFF	TRBJ1-1	NA	TRBV6-5	12	NA
TGTGCCAGCAGCCAAGTTACCAACTCTGGGGCCAACGTCCTGACTTTC	CASSQVTNSGANVLTF	TRBJ2-6	NA	TRBV3-1	16	NA
TGTGCCAGCTCACCACGATTGATGGTTCCCAACTATGGCTACACCTTC	CASSPRLMVPNYGYTF	TRBJ1-2	NA	TRBV18	16	NA
TGTGCCTGGAGTGGGTGGGGGAAGGTTCCGAACACCGGGGAGCTGTTTTTT	CAWSGWGKVPNTGELFF	TRBJ2-2	NA	TRBV30	17	NA
TGTGCCAGCAGCCAAGAACGACTAGCGATTGAGCAGTTCTTC	CASSQERLAIEQFF	TRBJ2-1	NA	TRBV3-1	14	TRBD2
TGTGCCAGCAGTCCCCCAGCGGGGTTCGGAGATAACACTGAAGCTTTCTTT	CASSPPAGFGDNTEAFF	TRBJ1-1	NA	TRBV2	17	NA
TGTGCCAGCAGCTTCCCAGAGACAGGGACCATGAACACTGAAGCTTTCTTT	CASSFPETGTMNTEAFF	TRBJ1-1	NA	TRBV5-5	17	TRBD1
TGTGCCAGCGGGGGGACAGCTATTCAAGAGACCCAGTACTTC	CASGGTAIQETQYF	TRBJ2-5	NA	TRBV28	14	NA
TGTGCCAGCTCACCGTCTGGGACAGGGGGCTCCTACGAGCAGTACTTC	CASSPSGTGGSYEQYF	TRBJ2-7	NA	TRBV18	16	TRBD1
TGCGCCAGCAGCTTGTCGGGGGCAAGTGGAAACACCATATATTTT	CASSLSGASGNTIYF	TRBJ1-3	once	TRBV5-1	15	NA
TGTGCCAGCAGGTTCTATATGAATGAGCAGTTCTTC	CASRFYMNEQFF	TRBJ2-1	NA	TRBV12-3/TRBV12-4	12	NA